This TCR beta chain was retrieved from a study of cytomegalovirus exposure and HLA in healthy donors (dated 2017 in TCRdb). Describing the broader study: According to an earlier analysis of 587 of the donors, about 179 million T cells yielded approximately 120 million unique TCR beta sequences and 276 Gb of sequence data. A later analysis re-examined previously published TCR beta repertoires from 610 or so donors and added high-resolution HLA genotyping to investigate patterns of TCR occurrence. Of the roughly 400 genotyped donors, around 81% fell in the genetic ancestry cluster associated with self-reported Caucasian donors. The number of typed donors differed by locus: roughly 629-630 for A, B, C, DRB1 and DQB1; 522 for DQA1; about 600 for DPA1; and 450 to 480 for DPB1. Besides the first cohort of hundreds of subjects, a separate validation cohort made up of 120 different subjects was used. The study used immunosequencing to profile the T cell repertoires of several hundred subjects and linked those repertoires to cytomegalovirus serostatus. Genome-wide SNP genotypes for about 65% of the roughly 670 donors were used in a later genetic analysis, which treated that subset as a discovery cohort. All discovery cohort repertoires had been generated on a single sequencing platform. The study aimed to test whether signatures of past pathogen exposure could be identified by cataloging public T cell receptors. Class I and class II HLA loci were covered by the typing at four-digit resolution. High-throughput TCR immunosequencing, statistical association of individual TCRs with disease status, and machine learning were combined to predict cytomegalovirus infection status. Rather than using new phenotypic data, the later analysis identified candidate immune exposures from TCR beta sequences and from how often those sequences occurred across donors. To decide whether each TCR beta V gene segment behaved as functional or pseudogenic, an earlier analysis of fewer than 750 of the donors relied on high-throughput TCR beta sequencing. Donor age, sex, ethnicity and CMV serostatus were collected together with the repertoire data. Roughly 5 DR-DQ haplotypes were handled as single units for association and clustering, since linkage in the cohort was strong. Among a few hundred genotyped donors of the cohort, an average of around 240,000 unique TCR beta nucleotide sequences were sequenced per donor, 15% to 20% of them non-productive. An early release that covered about 600 HLA-typed donors contained around 330 gigabases of sequencing data and tens of millions of unique TCR sequences.

The library relied on the immunoSEQ multiplex PCR assay. A mixture of 60 forward primers for TCR Vbeta segments and 13 reverse primers for TCR Jbeta segments was used in the multiplex PCR. The CDR3 region of rearranged TCR beta genes was amplified from genomic DNA with a multiplex PCR assay. Amplified TCR beta libraries were sequenced as 87-base-pair reads on the Illumina HiSeq System. Turning to the authors' computational methods: Across the 700 or so repertoires, a later analysis counted 80 million or so unique TCR beta chains, around 10 million of which were shared by at least two donors. Raw reads were error-corrected and collapsed into unique sequences with a nearest-neighbor algorithm that merged closely related sequences to remove PCR and sequencing errors. Alignment of CDR3 sequences to IMGT reference sequences was used to assign V, D and J gene segments. For a sequence to be retained, at least a six-nucleotide match to both a V gene segment and a J gene segment was required. A rearrangement counted as productive if the CDR3 had no stop codons and remained in frame with V and J, and every other rearrangement counted as non-productive. Following IMGT convention, CDR3 was defined as the stretch from the second conserved V-encoded cysteine up to the conserved J-encoded phenylalanine. The earlier analysis of about 500 of the donors excluded sequences that lacked an unambiguous match to a single V gene segment. An earlier analysis of several hundred of the donors classified V segments as functional when productive rearrangements were above 56.7% and as segregating when the standard deviation between donors was above 5%. A statistical classification framework was built to diagnose cytomegalovirus status from the catalog of TCR beta chain sequences. V and J gene assignment, in a later analysis, came from comparing TCR nucleotide sequences with IMGT/GENE-DB human TR gene sequences. The TCRdist pipeline was used in a later analysis to assign CDR3 sequences and most-parsimonious VDJ recombination scenarios. In a later analysis, every TCR beta chain was defined by the combination of its CDR3 amino acid sequence and its V-gene family, and reads without a unique V-gene family were dropped. In a later analysis, several hundred highly shared, low-generation-probability nucleotide sequences were removed to address suspected cross-contamination and a sequencing artifact. In a later analysis, a clonal expansion index for each public chain was calculated from normalized within-repertoire ranks of inferred template counts. In a later analysis, generation probabilities were computed using a VDJ recombination model fitted to out-of-frame rearrangements, and the results were checked against IGoR. Hypergeometric tests were used in a later analysis to score TCR-TCR, TCR-HLA and TCR-CMV co-occurrence, with a repertoire-size bias correction applied to the TCR pairs. In a later analysis, false discovery rates were estimated by permuting HLA or CMV assignments 20 times. In a later analysis, co-occurring TCRs were grouped with DBSCAN, and TCRdist sequence similarity was added when clustering was performed within HLA-allele-positive subsets. Repertoires with fewer than 30,000 or more than 120,000 public chains, plus five repertoires with anomalous nucleotide sharing, were excluded from co-occurrence clustering. The clones in this table, taken by TCRdb from immuneACCESS, are in-frame only. Not every clone is retained; where verified, under half of the shortfall comes from an unresolved V gene, and the cause of the rest is unknown. V, J and clone size reflect that table, while D and trimming were determined from the DNA. The sample profile shows 140,000 to 150,000 clones; approximately 70% of them were found once. The biggest ten clones account for 5.5% to 7.5% of the sample.

As for this clone: Which antigen it targets is not known. One end of the junction varies from germline; a read error may be responsible.

The cohort was made up of approximately 670 healthy bone marrow donors. At the time of sampling, every cohort member was nominally healthy, though immune exposures that went unrecorded were likely present. The donor was CMV seronegative and was included in the group of approximately 350 seronegative cohort members. A peripheral blood sample was provided by each donor, and peripheral blood mononuclear cells were used for TCR beta sequencing. The Qiagen DNeasy Blood Extraction Kit was used to extract genomic DNA from the blood cell samples. Study-wide findings and limitations: Presence/absence analyses assumed roughly uniform sequencing depth across donors, an assumption that may not hold. According to a later analysis, most CMV-associated TCR beta chains appeared to be HLA-restricted, and the HLA associations seemed to be driven largely by CMV exposure. A few of the identified cytomegalovirus-associated TCR beta chains were confirmed in vitro to be specific for cytomegalovirus antigens. It was suggested by the authors that the approach could potentially be generalized to other disease states and immunological phenotypes. According to a later genetic analysis, donors in an Asian-associated ancestry cluster had fewer N-insertions in productive TCRs than the approximately 700-donor mean. Because HLA typing was missing for some donors at each locus, association tests included only the typed subset. Because counts were too low, approximately 15 rarely observed V segments, including chromosome 9 orphons, were excluded from the earlier analysis of about 500 of the donors. Linkage disequilibrium might explain the correlated functional status among segregating V segments, but an unknown experimental factor could not be ruled out. Immune exposure information for the cohort was limited to CMV serostatus. The classifier was reported to diagnose cytomegalovirus status with high specificity and sensitivity in both the original cohort and the validation cohort. In the study, approximately 160 TCR beta chains were listed as associated with cytomegalovirus. Some IMGT-functional V segments, including TRBV6-2 and TRBV6-3, could not be told apart with the 87-base-pair reads, so those segments were excluded. A later analysis found that HLA-associated TCR beta chains were more clonally expanded and had lower generation probabilities than equally common non-associated chains. In a later genetic analysis, a missense DCLRE1C variant was associated with V-gene and J-gene trimming of TCR beta chains, and the association was replicated in an independent cohort. A further reported finding was that TCR beta sequences accurately predicted the HLA-A and HLA-B alleles for most subjects in the first cohort. An earlier analysis of approximately 530 of the donors showed that most TCR beta V segments appeared in productive rearrangements either about 87% or about 30% of the time, which broadly matched IMGT annotations. A later analysis found that TCR association rates varied across HLA loci, with DRB1 alleles showing the most associated TCRs and HLA-C alleles the fewest. A cluster of highly shared sequence variants was judged likely to be a technical artifact of the sequencing pipeline. Several of the top co-occurrence clusters appeared to be linked to parvovirus B19, influenza, CMV and Epstein-Barr virus, according to a later analysis. Most TCR sequences were observed very rarely across donors, whereas some public TCRs were present in many individuals. Strong co-occurrence of HLA alleles, especially DR and DQ, made assigning TCR associations to individual alleles difficult. At a false discovery rate of 0.05, a later analysis linked under 20,000 TCR beta sequences to specific HLA alleles. Only TCR beta chains were sequenced in this cohort, and the absence of alpha or paired-chain data limited detectable features.

Reading the germline V gene (reference sequence) gives CDR1 SEHNR and CDR2 FQNEAQ. The cysteine opens and the phenylalanine closes a CDR3 of 15 amino acids. The CDR3 DNA has 45 bases and is translated from base 1. The sequence links TRBV7-9 to TRBJ1-2; the D gene is perhaps TRBD1, on 6 matching bases. This sequence originates from a woman aged 60-75 years in good health and CMV-seronegative. Sequencing was performed on PBMCs. CDR3 region: CSSSRAEGQSYGYTF. The base sequence is TGTTCCAGCAGCCGCGCCGAAGGACAGTCCTATGGCTACACCTTC.